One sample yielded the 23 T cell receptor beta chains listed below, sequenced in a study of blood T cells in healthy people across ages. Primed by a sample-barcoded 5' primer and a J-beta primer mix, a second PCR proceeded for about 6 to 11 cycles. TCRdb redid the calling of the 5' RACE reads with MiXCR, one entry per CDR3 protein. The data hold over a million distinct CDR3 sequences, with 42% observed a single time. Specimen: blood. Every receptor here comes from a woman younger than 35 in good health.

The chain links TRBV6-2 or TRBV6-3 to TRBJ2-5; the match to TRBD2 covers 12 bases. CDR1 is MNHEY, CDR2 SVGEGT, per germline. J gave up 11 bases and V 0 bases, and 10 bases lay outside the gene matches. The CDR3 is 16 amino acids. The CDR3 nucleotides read TGTGCCAGCAGTTACTCGACTAGCGGGAGAGGCAATGAGCAGTACTTC. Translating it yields CASSYSTSGRGNEQYF.

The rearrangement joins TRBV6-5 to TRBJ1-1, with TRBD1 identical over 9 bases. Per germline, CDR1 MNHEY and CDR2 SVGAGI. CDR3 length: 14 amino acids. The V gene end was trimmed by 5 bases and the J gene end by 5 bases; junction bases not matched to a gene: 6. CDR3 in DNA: TGTGCCAGCAGTCTCAGACAGGGGGTTACTGAAGCTTTCTTT. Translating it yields CASSLRQGVTEAFF.

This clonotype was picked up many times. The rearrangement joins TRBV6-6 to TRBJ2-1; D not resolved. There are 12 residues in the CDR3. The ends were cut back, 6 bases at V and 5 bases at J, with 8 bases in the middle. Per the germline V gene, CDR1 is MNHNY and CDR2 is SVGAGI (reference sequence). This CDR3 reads CASSIRDNEQFF. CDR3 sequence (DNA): TGTGCCAGCAGCATCCGAGACAATGAGCAGTTCTTC.

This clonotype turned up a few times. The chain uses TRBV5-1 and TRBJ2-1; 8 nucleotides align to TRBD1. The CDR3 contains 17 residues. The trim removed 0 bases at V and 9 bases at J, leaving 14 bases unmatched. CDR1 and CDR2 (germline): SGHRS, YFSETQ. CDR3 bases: TGCGCCAGCAGCTTGGATTATCCAGGGGGCGTTTTCGGTGAGCAGTTCTTC. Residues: CASSLDYPGGVFGEQFF.

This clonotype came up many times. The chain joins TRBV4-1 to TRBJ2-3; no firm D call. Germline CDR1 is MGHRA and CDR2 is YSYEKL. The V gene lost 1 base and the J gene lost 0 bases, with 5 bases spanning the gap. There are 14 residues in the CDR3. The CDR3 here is CASSQVGSTDTQYF. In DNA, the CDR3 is TGCGCCAGCAGCCAAGTGGGGAGCACAGATACGCAGTATTTT.

The CDR3 sequence is CASSLGVVQSNEQFF. CDR3 coding DNA: TGTGCCAGCAGCTTAGGTGTGGTCCAGTCCAATGAGCAGTTCTTC. The chain joins TRBV11-3 to TRBJ2-1; D uncertain. The V gene's germline CDR1 is SGHNT and CDR2 YENEEA. V lost 1 base, J lost 6 bases, and 13 bases lay in between. The CDR3 consists of 15 residues.

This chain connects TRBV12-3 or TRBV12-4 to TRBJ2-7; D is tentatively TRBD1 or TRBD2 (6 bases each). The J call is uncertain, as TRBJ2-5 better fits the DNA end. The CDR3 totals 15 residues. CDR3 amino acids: CASSFRGPRTETQYF. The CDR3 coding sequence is TGTGCCAGCAGTTTCCGGGGGCCGAGGACCGAGACCCAGTACTTC.

CDR3 sequence (DNA): TGTGCCAGCAGCCAAGATCAAGGGCCCGGGGAGCTGTTTTTT. This gives the protein CASSQDQGPGELFF. The J gene is TRBJ2-2, the V gene TRBV7-2, with D hard to call. The CDR3 is 14 amino acids. Per the germline V gene, CDR1 is SGHTA and CDR2 is FQGNSA. V was pared by 5 bases and J by 6 bases, with 13 bases between.

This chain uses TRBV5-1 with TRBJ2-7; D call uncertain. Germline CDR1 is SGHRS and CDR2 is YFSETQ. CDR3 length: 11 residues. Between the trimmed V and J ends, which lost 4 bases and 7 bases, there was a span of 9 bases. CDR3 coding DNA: TGCGCCAGCAGCGGGTCGGAGGAGCAGTACTTC. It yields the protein CASSGSEEQYF. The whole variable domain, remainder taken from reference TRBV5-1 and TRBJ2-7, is KAGVTQTPRYLIKTRGQQVTLSCSPISGHRSVSWYQQTPGQGLQFLFEYFSETQRNKGNFPGRFSGRQFSNSRSEMNVSTLELGDSALYLCASSGSEEQYFGPGTRLTVT.

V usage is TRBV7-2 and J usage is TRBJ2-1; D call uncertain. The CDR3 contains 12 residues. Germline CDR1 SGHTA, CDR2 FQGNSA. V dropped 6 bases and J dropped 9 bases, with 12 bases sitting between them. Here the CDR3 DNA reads TGTGCCAGCAGTCCAAGCCGGTCTGAGCAGTTCTTC. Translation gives CASSPSRSEQFF.

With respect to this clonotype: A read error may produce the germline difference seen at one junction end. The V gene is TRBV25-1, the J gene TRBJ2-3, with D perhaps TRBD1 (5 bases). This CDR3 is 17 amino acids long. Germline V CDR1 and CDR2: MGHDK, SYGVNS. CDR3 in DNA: TGTGCCAGCAGTGAAAAGGGGCTGTTTGATGGAGCAGGTACGCGGTATTTT. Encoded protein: CASSEKGLFDGAGTRYF. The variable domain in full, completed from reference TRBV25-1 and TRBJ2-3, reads EADIYQTPRYLVIGTGKKITLECSQTMGHDKMYWYQQDPGMELHLIHYSYGVNSTEKGDLSSESTVSRIRTEHFPLTLESARPSHTSQYLCASSEKGLFDGAGTRYFGPGTRLTVL.

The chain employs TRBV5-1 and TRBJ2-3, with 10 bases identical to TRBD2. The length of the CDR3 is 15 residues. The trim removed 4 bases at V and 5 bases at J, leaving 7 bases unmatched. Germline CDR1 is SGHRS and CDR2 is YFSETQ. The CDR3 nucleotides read TGCGCCAGCAGCGCCCCTAGCGGGGGAATAGATACGCAGTATTTT. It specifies CASSAPSGGIDTQYF.

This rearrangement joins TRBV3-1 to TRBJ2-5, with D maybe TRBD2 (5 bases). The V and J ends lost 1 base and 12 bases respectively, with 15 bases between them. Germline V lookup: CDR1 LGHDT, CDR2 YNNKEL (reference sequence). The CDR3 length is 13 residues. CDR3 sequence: CASSQGGVEREYF. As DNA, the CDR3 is TGTGCCAGCAGCCAAGGCGGTGTGGAGAGGGAGTACTTC.

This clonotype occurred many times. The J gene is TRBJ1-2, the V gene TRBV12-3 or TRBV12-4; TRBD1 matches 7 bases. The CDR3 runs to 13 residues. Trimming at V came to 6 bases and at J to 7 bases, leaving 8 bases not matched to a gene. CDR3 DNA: TGTGCCAGCAGCCCAAAGGGGGCTCGTGGCTACACCTTC. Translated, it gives CASSPKGARGYTF.

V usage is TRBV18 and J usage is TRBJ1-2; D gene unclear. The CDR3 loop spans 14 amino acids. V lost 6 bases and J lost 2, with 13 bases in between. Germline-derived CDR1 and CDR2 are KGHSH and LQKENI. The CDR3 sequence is CASSSGVTNYGYTF. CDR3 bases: TGTGCCAGCTCGTCTGGGGTGACAAACTATGGCTACACCTTC. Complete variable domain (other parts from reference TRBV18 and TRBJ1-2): NAGVMQNPRHLVRRRGQEARLRCSPMKGHSHVYWYRQLPEEGLKFMVYLQKENIIDESGMPKERFSAEFPKEGPSILRIQQVVRGDSAAYFCASSSGVTNYGYTFGSGTRLTVV.

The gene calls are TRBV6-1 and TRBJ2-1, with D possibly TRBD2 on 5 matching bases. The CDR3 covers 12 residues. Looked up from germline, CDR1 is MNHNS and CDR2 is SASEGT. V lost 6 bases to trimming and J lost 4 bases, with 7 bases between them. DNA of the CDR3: TGTGCCAGCAGACCGGGGTACAATGAGCAGTTCTTC. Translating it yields CASRPGYNEQFF.

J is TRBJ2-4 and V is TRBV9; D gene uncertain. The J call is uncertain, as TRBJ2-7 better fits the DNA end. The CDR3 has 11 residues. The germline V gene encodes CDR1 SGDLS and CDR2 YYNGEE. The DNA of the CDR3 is TGTGCCAGCGGTACCCCCTACGAGCAGTACTTC. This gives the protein CASGTPYEQYF.

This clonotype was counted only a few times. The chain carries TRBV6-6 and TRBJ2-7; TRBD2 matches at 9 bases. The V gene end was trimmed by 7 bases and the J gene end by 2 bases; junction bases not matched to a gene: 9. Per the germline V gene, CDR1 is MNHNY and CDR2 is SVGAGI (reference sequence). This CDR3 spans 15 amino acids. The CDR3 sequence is CASNLGTSRAYEQYF. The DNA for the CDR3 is TGTGCCAGCAACCTAGGGACTAGCCGGGCCTACGAGCAGTACTTC.

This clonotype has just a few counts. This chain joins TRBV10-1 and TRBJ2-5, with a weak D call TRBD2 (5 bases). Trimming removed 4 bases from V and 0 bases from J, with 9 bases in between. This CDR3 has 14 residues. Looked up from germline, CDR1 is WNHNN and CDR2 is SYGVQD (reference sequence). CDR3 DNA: TGCGCCAGCAGTGCCGGGAACAACCAAGAGACCCAGTACTTC. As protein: CASSAGNNQETQYF.

CDR3 nucleotide sequence: TGCGCCAGCAGCTTGCTGGACAGGGGAGAATTCGAGCAGTACTTC. The encoded protein is CASSLLDRGEFEQYF. This chain connects TRBV5-1 to TRBJ2-7; 9 bases fit TRBD1. With 1 base clipped from V and 6 bases from J, the junction kept 8 bases outside the gene matches. In germline, CDR1 is SGHRS, CDR2 YFSETQ. This CDR3 region has 15 residues.

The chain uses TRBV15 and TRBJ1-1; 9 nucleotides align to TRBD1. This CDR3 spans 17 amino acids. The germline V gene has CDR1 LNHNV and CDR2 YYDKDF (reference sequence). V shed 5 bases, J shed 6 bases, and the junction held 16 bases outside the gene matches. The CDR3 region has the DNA TGTGCCACCAGCTTACTTCCGGGACAGGGACCGGGGGCTGAAGCTTTCTTT. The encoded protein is CATSLLPGQGPGAEAFF.

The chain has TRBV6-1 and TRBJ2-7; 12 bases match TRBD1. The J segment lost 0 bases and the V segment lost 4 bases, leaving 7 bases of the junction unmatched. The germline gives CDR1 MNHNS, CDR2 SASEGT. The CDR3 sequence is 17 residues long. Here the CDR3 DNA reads TGTGCCAGCAGTGCCCGAGGGACAGGGGGCATCTCCTACGAGCAGTACTTC. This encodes CASSARGTGGISYEQYF.

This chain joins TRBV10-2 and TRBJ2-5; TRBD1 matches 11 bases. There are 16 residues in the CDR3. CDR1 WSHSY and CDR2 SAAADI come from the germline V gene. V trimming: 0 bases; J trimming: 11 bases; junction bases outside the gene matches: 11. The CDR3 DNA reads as TGCGCCAGCAGTGAGTCTGGGACAGGGGGTCACAATGAGCAGTACTTC. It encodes CASSESGTGGHNEQYF.